A single sample is the source of the 31 T cell receptor beta chains below, sequenced in a study of cytomegalovirus exposure and HLA in healthy donors (dated by TCRdb to about 2017). Libraries were made using the immunoSEQ multiplex PCR assay. In its TCRdb copy, this immuneACCESS table keeps in-frame sequences only and misses some clones. Where compared with another copy, unresolved V genes explain less than half of these, and the others have no known cause. Counted in this sample were roughly 60,000 clones; just over 90% of them appeared once. The top ten clones comprise over 1% of the sample. The sequencing sample was made of PBMCs. The source of these receptors is a woman aged 18-35 years in good health and CMV-seronegative.

The gene calls are TRBV6-5 and TRBJ1-1; weak D call: TRBD1 (6 bases). This CDR3 has 14 amino acids. From germline, CDR1 is MNHEY and CDR2 SVGAGI. With 6 bases removed from V and 4 bases from J, the gap between germline ends came to 15 bases. In DNA form, the CDR3 reads TGTGCCAGCAGGGAGACAGGTCGTGGCACTGAAGCTTTCTTT. Its protein product is CASRETGRGTEAFF.

The CDR3 loop reads CASSPRLEDEQFF. The CDR3 DNA reads TGTGCCAGCAGCCCGAGACTGGAGGATGAGCAGTTCTTC. The chain combines TRBV11-3 with TRBJ2-1, with D possibly being TRBD2 (5 bases). Trimming stripped 5 bases from V and 8 bases from J, with 13 bases between. The length of the CDR3 is 13 residues. CDR1 is SGHNT and CDR2 is YENEEA in the germline V gene.

The chain links TRBV19 to TRBJ2-7; 10 positions agree with TRBD1. Trimming removed 5 bases from V and 2 bases from J; junction bases left unmatched: 9. The germline V gene encodes CDR1 LNHDA and CDR2 SQIVND (reference sequence). The CDR3 runs 16 residues. Here the CDR3 reads CASSFTAGTGAYEQYF. The CDR3 DNA reads TGTGCCAGTAGTTTTACCGCCGGGACAGGGGCCTACGAGCAGTACTTC.

The chain couples TRBV5-1 to TRBJ2-1, with 13 bases identical to TRBD2. V lost 4 bases, J lost 9 bases, and 10 bases stayed unmatched. Germline CDR1 is SGHRS and CDR2 is YFSETQ. There are 16 residues in the CDR3. The CDR3: CASSTWTSGSSGEQFF. The CDR3 bases are TGCGCCAGCAGCACTTGGACTAGCGGGAGCAGTGGTGAGCAGTTCTTC.

The V and J genes are TRBV7-9 and TRBJ1-1; 7 bases fit TRBD1. This CDR3 spans 15 amino acids. Germline V gives CDR1 SEHNR, CDR2 FQNEAQ (reference sequence). V shed 6 bases and J 0 bases; nucleotides not matched to a gene: 7. Here the CDR3 DNA reads TGTGCCAGCAGTTGGGGACAGATCATGAACACTGAAGCTTTCTTT. Protein sequence: CASSWGQIMNTEAFF.

This clone was recorded only once. The chain is built from TRBV6-1 and TRBJ1-5, with a tentative D call TRBD1 (6 bases). This CDR3 has 15 amino acids. V lost 2 bases and J lost 1, with 9 bases in between. From germline, CDR1 is MNHNS and CDR2 SASEGT. The CDR3 loop is CASSERQGSNQPQHF. The CDR3 bases are TGTGCCAGCAGTGAAAGGCAGGGGAGCAATCAGCCCCAGCATTTT.

The rearrangement links TRBV18 to TRBJ2-5, with 8 bases lining up with TRBD1. The J segment lost 2 bases and the V segment lost 4 bases, leaving 3 bases of the junction unmatched. The V gene's germline CDR1 is KGHSH and CDR2 LQKENI. The CDR3 contains 14 residues. This CDR3 reads CASSLGTGQETQYF. In DNA, the CDR3 is TGTGCCAGCTCACTAGGGACAGGACAAGAGACCCAGTACTTC.

J is TRBJ2-1 and V is TRBV30; D may be TRBD1 (6 bases). The CDR3 covers 12 residues. Trimming took off 2 bases at V and 4 bases at J, with 6 bases between the two ends. Germline CDR1 reads GTSNPN; CDR2 reads SVGIG (reference sequence). The CDR3 nucleotides read TGTGCCTGGAGTAGGGGGTACAATGAGCAGTTCTTC. Residues: CAWSRGYNEQFF.

The rearrangement joins TRBV6-1 to TRBJ1-3, with a possible D match to TRBD1 (6 bases). V dropped 7 bases and J dropped 2 bases, with 12 bases sitting between them. This CDR3 region has 14 residues. The germline CDR1 and CDR2 sequences are MNHNS and SASEGT. DNA of the CDR3: TGTGCCAGCAAACCCACAGGGACTGGAAACACCATATATTTT. Translated: CASKPTGTGNTIYF.

The genes are TRBV6-1 and TRBJ1-2, with D possibly matching TRBD1 (5 bases). The V end was cut by 5 bases, the J end by 13 bases, with 14 bases between. The CDR3 length is 11 residues. Germline lookup yields CDR1 MNHNS and CDR2 SASEGT. The CDR3 bases are TGTGCCAGCAGTTCAGGGATGGCGGCCACCTTC. Its protein is CASSSGMAATF.

The chain has TRBV7-2 and TRBJ2-5; 9 bases are a match to TRBD2. Trimming at V came to 3 bases and at J to 5 bases, leaving 7 bases not matched to a gene. The CDR3 consists of 15 residues. CDR1 is SGHTA, CDR2 FQGNSA, per germline. The CDR3 loop reads CASSFRQREAETQYF. CDR3 DNA sequence: TGTGCCAGCAGCTTTCGCCAGCGGGAGGCTGAGACCCAGTACTTC.

V gene TRBV28 combines with J gene TRBJ2-7; maybe TRBD1 (6 bases). The CDR3 is made up of 15 amino acids. V lost 5 bases and J lost 2, with 16 bases in between. The germline gives CDR1 MDHEN, CDR2 SYDVKM. The CDR3 here is CASSGYRDPAYEQYF. CDR3 bases: TGTGCCAGCAGTGGATACAGGGATCCAGCCTACGAGCAGTACTTC.

J is TRBJ1-2 and V is TRBV7-9, with D perhaps TRBD1 (6 bases). The CDR3 runs 14 residues. V lost 3 bases, J lost 4 bases, and 12 bases lay in between. CDR1 is SEHNR and CDR2 is FQNEAQ in the germline V gene (reference sequence). The CDR3 is CASSFSGDGYGYTF. CDR3 coding DNA: TGTGCCAGCAGCTTTTCAGGGGACGGCTATGGCTACACCTTC.

J is TRBJ2-7 and V is TRBV11-2; 12 nucleotides match TRBD1. Germline CDR1 reads SGHAT; CDR2 reads FQNNGV. This CDR3 is built from 17 residues. J lost 7 bases, V lost 3 bases, and 13 bases had no gene match. The CDR3 DNA reads TGTGCCAGCAGCTTCAGGGGCCGGGACAGGGGGCTGGAAGAGCAGTACTTC. Encoded protein: CASSFRGRDRGLEEQYF.

The gene calls are TRBV6-6 and TRBJ2-2; 11 nucleotides line up with TRBD2. The germline V gene encodes CDR1 MNHNY and CDR2 SVGAGI (reference sequence). Trimming removed 6 bases from V and 5 bases from J; junction bases left unmatched: 8. CDR3 length equals 16 residues. CDR3 sequence: CASRRVAGGPTGELFF. The CDR3 DNA follows: TGTGCCAGCAGAAGAGTAGCGGGAGGGCCTACCGGGGAGCTGTTTTTT.

The gene calls are TRBV5-1 and TRBJ1-5, with TRBD1 matching 7 bases. In germline, CDR1 is SGHRS, CDR2 YFSETQ. The CDR3 length is 15 residues. Trimming removed 4 bases from V and 3 bases from J; junction bases left unmatched: 7. The chain's CDR3 is CASSATGQFNQPQHF. The CDR3 DNA reads as TGCGCCAGCAGCGCCACGGGACAGTTCAATCAGCCCCAGCATTTT.

V and J are TRBV2 and TRBJ1-5; 8 positions agree with TRBD1. The CDR3 runs to 13 residues. After removal of 6 bases from V and 8 bases from J, the junction contained 6 bases not matched to a gene. Germline CDR1 SNHLY, CDR2 FYNNEI. CDR3 sequence: CASRDRGVEPQHF. CDR3 in DNA: TGTGCCAGCAGAGACAGGGGAGTGGAGCCCCAGCATTTT.

This chain links TRBV27 with TRBJ2-5; D not resolved. This CDR3 contains 14 residues. Germline lookup yields CDR1 MNHEY and CDR2 SMNVEV (reference sequence). Between the trimmed V and J ends, which lost 5 bases and 2 bases, there was a span of 12 bases. The CDR3 reads CASSPGWRQETQYF. In nucleotides, the CDR3 is TGTGCCAGCAGTCCCGGATGGCGGCAAGAGACCCAGTACTTC.

This rearrangement joins TRBV4-1 to TRBJ1-5; D remains unclear. The length of the CDR3 is 16 residues. CDR1 is MGHRA, CDR2 YSYEKL, per germline. V lost 0 bases to trimming and J lost 5 bases, with 14 bases between them. In nucleotides, the CDR3 is TGCGCCAGCAGCCAAGAACGGACGGGAAATTATCAGCCCCAGCATTTT. Its translation: CASSQERTGNYQPQHF.

The chain recombines TRBV7-2 with TRBJ1-1, with 7 bases matching TRBD1. Looked up from germline, CDR1 is SGHTA and CDR2 is FQGNSA. This CDR3 has 16 residues. Germline trimming cut 5 bases from V and 0 bases from J; bases unmatched to any gene: 9. CDR3 region: CASSPATGPMNTEAFF. Here the CDR3 DNA reads TGTGCCAGCAGCCCAGCGACAGGGCCCATGAACACTGAAGCTTTCTTT.

The chain is built from TRBV18 and TRBJ1-1, with a tentative D call TRBD1 (6 bases). CDR1 is KGHSH and CDR2 is LQKENI in the germline V gene. The V end was cut by 8 bases, the J end by 1 base, with 8 bases between. This CDR3 has 12 amino acids. The CDR3 sequence is CASRGQNTEAFF. The CDR3 nucleotides read TGTGCCAGCCGGGGACAGAACACTGAAGCTTTCTTT.

V is TRBV9 and J is TRBJ2-1; 11 bases map to TRBD2. The germline V gene has CDR1 SGDLS and CDR2 YYNGEE. Trimming at V came to 0 bases and at J to 5 bases, leaving 7 bases not matched to a gene. This CDR3 region has 17 residues. For the CDR3, the DNA is TGTGCCAGCAGCGTAGATCCGGGACTAGCGGTAAACAATGAGCAGTTCTTC. It specifies CASSVDPGLAVNNEQFF.

CDR3 loop: CSVVGQGNDQPQHF. The CDR3 DNA is TGCAGCGTTGTAGGGCAGGGAAATGATCAGCCCCAGCATTTT. The chain joins TRBV29-1 to TRBJ1-5; D possibly corresponds to TRBD1 (5 bases). The CDR3 consists of 14 residues. Germline-derived CDR1 and CDR2 are SQVTM and ANQGSEA. V gave up 4 bases and J gave up 5 bases, with 15 bases separating them.

The chain carries TRBV5-1 and TRBJ2-1; TRBD2 matches 8 bases. The germline CDR1 and CDR2 sequences are SGHRS and YFSETQ. CDR3 length equals 12 residues. Unmatched junction bases numbered 9, after V lost 4 bases and J lost 15 bases. In DNA, the CDR3 is TGCGCCAGCAGCCCACCACCGGGGGGGCTGTTCTTC. The encoded protein is CASSPPPGGLFF.

The rearrangement uses TRBV2 and TRBJ1-5, with D unclear. In germline, CDR1 is SNHLY, CDR2 FYNNEI. The CDR3 is 13 amino acids. The V and J ends lost 7 bases and 5 bases respectively, with 12 bases between them. CDR3 amino acids: CASIGEEDQPQHF. In DNA form, the CDR3 reads TGTGCCAGCATTGGGGAGGAGGATCAGCCCCAGCATTTT.

CDR3 DNA: TGTGCCAGTACCTTCGACAGGGGGGTGGCCGGGGAGCTGTTTTTT. Its translation: CASTFDRGVAGELFF. The V gene is TRBV19, the J gene TRBJ2-2; 9 positions agree with TRBD1. The V segment lost 7 bases and the J segment 6 bases; nucleotides outside the gene matches: 9. Germline V gene lookup returns CDR1 LNHDA and CDR2 SQIVND (reference sequence). There are 15 residues in the CDR3. The full variable domain, its missing parts supplied by reference TRBV19 and TRBJ2-2, is DGGITQSPKYLFRKEGQNVTLSCEQNLNHDAMYWYRQDPGQGLRLIYYSQIVNDFQKGDIAEGYSVSREKKESFPLTVTSAQKNPTAFYLCASTFDRGVAGELFFGEGSRLTVL.

This chain connects TRBV19 to TRBJ1-1; no reliable D call. Trimming removed 7 bases from V and 1 base from J, with 4 bases in between. Germline assignment: CDR1 LNHDA and CDR2 SQIVND (reference sequence). This CDR3 region has 11 residues. The CDR3 DNA reads TGTGCCAGTAATCGGAACACTGAAGCTTTCTTT. It translates to CASNRNTEAFF.

This chain joins TRBV6-5 and TRBJ1-2, with TRBD1 matching 8 bases. Germline trimming cut 6 bases from V and 8 bases from J; bases unmatched to any gene: 8. Germline V lookup: CDR1 MNHEY, CDR2 SVGAGI. This CDR3 comprises 13 residues. The CDR3 DNA follows: TGTGCCAGCAGACCGGACAGGGTGGACGGCTACACCTTC. Its protein product is CASRPDRVDGYTF.

The genes are TRBV10-3 and TRBJ1-5; weak D call: TRBD1 (6 bases). Germline CDR1 and CDR2: ENHRY and SYGVKD. With 6 bases removed from V and 4 bases from J, the gap between germline ends came to 10 bases. The CDR3 consists of 13 residues. CDR3 nucleotides: TGTGCCATCAGGGACAGAGAGAATCAGCCCCAGCATTTT. It encodes CAIRDRENQPQHF.

The chain carries TRBV19 and TRBJ2-3, with TRBD2 matching 9 bases. V dropped 1 base and J dropped 1; count of bases not matched to a gene: 6. The CDR3 length is 17 residues. Germline V gene sequence: CDR1 LNHDA, CDR2 SQIVND (reference sequence). CDR3 coding DNA: TGTGCCAGTAGTATAGGTGGTCTAGCGGGACGCACAGATACGCAGTATTTT. This codes for CASSIGGLAGRTDTQYF.

This chain joins TRBV15 and TRBJ2-5; D perhaps matches TRBD2 (6 bases). Germline CDR1 reads LNHNV; CDR2 reads YYDKDF (reference sequence). The CDR3 consists of 15 residues. V lost 7 bases and J lost 2, with 17 bases in between. CDR3 loop: CATTNGRQKQETQYF. The CDR3 DNA reads TGTGCCACCACTAACGGGAGACAGAAGCAAGAGACCCAGTACTTC.